These 4 T cell receptor beta chains were all obtained from the same sample, sequenced in a study of CD8+CD57+ T cells in acquired aplastic anemia. The study profiled TCR beta VDJ and CDR3 using genomic DNA as template. TCRdb redid the calling of the reads with MiXCR, one entry per CDR3 protein. Of over 40,000 distinct CDR3 sequences listed, about two thirds are singletons. Sequenced: sorted CD4+, CD8+, or CD8+CD57+ T cells (not recorded which) from PBMCs. The receptors originated from a human donor in good health, serving as a control.

This chain links TRBV29-1 with TRBJ1-3; TRBD1 might be the D (6 bases). Germline V gives CDR1 SQVTM, CDR2 ANQGSEA. The CDR3 consists of 14 residues. Trimming took 6 bases from V and 0 from J, leaving 12 bases between them. CDR3 amino acids: CSVEDRFSGNTIYF. The CDR3 DNA follows: TGCAGCGTCGAGGACAGATTCTCTGGAAACACCATATATTTT. The full variable domain, rest sourced from reference TRBV29-1 and TRBJ1-3, is SAVISQKPSRDICQRGTSLTIQCQVDSQVTMMFWYRQQPGQSLTLIATANQGSEATYESGFVIDKFPISRPNLTFSTLTVSNMSPEDSSIYLCSVEDRFSGNTIYFGEGSWLTVV.

The CDR3 here is CASSLTAGKLFF. CDR3 bases: TGTGCCAGCAGCTTAACGGCAGGAAAACTGTTTTTT. The chain joins TRBV7-8 to TRBJ1-4; D is uncertain. This CDR3 has 12 amino acids. Germline V gives CDR1 SGHVS, CDR2 FQNEAQ. Trimming took off 2 bases at V and 10 bases at J, with 8 bases between the two ends.

This chain uses TRBV2 with TRBJ1-1, with unresolved D. Deletions cut 2 bases from V and 2 bases from J, with 9 bases between. The CDR3 sequence is 14 residues long. CDR1 and CDR2 from the germline V gene are SNHLY and FYNNEI. In DNA form, the CDR3 reads TGTGCCAGCAGTGAAATTGGGCCCAACACTGAAGCTTTCTTT. Encoded protein: CASSEIGPNTEAFF.

The sample holds many counts of this clonotype. This chain links TRBV4-2 with TRBJ2-1; D might be TRBD2 (6 bases). In germline, CDR1 is LGHNA, CDR2 YNFKEQ. Trimming cost V 4 bases and J 2 bases, with 15 bases left between them. CDR3 length: 16 residues. CDR3 DNA sequence: TGTGCCAGCAGCCCAGACGCTAGCGCCGCCTACAATGAGCAGTTCTTC. Translating gives CASSPDASAAYNEQFF.